This T cell receptor (beta chain) was profiled in a study of T cells in Graves' hyperthyroidism and ophthalmopathy. Template material for amplifying TCR beta CDR3 regions consisted of RNA transcripts. HTBI primers drove first-round RT-PCR of the TCR CDR3. TCRdb re-called the multiplex PCR reads through MiXCR, storing one row per CDR3 protein. Altogether around 250,000 distinct CDR3 sequences are present, 13% to 15% being singletons, with the ten largest covering about an eighth. Patients showing uncontrolled infection, other autoimmune disease, pregnancy or lactation were ineligible. Findings and limits, study-wide: In the blood, most expanded thyroid clonotypes above 0.001 appeared as well. Ophthalmopathy onset followed model prediction by a median roughly six months.

A word on this clonotype: Its specificity is not known.

The CDR3 length is 16 residues. Looked up from germline, CDR1 is SGHRS and CDR2 is YFSETQ. The junction had 6 bases not matched to a gene; V was cut back by 0 bases and J by 4 bases. This TCR came from a woman in her forties with Graves' hyperthyroidism that later progressed to Graves' ophthalmopathy. The chain couples TRBV5-1 to TRBJ2-2; 7 nucleotides line up with TRBD1. Sequencing was done on a sample of blood. The CDR3 loop reads CASSLADRDLTGELFF. The CDR3 nucleotides read TGCGCCAGCAGCTTGGCTGACAGGGACCTCACCGGGGAGCTGTTTTTT.